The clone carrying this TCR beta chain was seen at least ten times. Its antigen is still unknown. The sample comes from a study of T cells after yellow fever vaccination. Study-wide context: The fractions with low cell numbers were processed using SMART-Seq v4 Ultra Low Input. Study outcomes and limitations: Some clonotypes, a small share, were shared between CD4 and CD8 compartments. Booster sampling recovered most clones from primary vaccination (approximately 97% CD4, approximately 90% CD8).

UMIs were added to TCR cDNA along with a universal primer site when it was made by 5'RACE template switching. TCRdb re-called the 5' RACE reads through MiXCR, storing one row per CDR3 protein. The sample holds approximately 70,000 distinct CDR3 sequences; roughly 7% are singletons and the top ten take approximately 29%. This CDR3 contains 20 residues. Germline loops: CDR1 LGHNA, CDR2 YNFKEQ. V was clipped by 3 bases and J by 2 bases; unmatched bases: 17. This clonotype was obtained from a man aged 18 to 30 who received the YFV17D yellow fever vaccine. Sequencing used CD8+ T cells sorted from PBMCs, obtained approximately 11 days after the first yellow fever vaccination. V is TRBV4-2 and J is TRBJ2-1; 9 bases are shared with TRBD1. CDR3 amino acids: CASSQPSGQGRPIPYNEQFF. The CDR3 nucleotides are TGTGCCAGCAGCCAGCCATCGGGACAGGGTCGCCCGATACCCTACAATGAGCAGTTCTTC.